The rows below give T cell receptor beta chains drawn from one sample of a study of T cell repertoires in cytomegalovirus infection. Using its own MiXCR run on the reads, TCRdb lists one record per CDR3 protein. The sample has roughly 630,000 distinct CDR3 sequences; roughly a quarter are singletons. Sequencing was done on a sample of CD8+ T cells from PBMCs. The source is a human donor in good health (CMV status not recorded). Some clones in this sample may be carry-over from other donors' samples. CDR3s include the opening cysteine and the closing phenylalanine or tryptophan. A D gene is named only where the DNA matches it firmly. Clone size is shown for a subset of rows, as once, few, many or a class of expanded clone.

. | 15 | TRBJ2-1 | TRBV27 | . | TGTGCCAGCATTAATACAGTGGGCTCCTACAATGAGCAGTTCTTC | CASINTVGSYNEQFF
once | 17 | TRBJ2-1 | TRBV20-1 | TRBD2 | TGCAGTGCTAGAGCTCTGGAAAGGGGAGGGGTTCTCAATGAGCAGTTCTTC | CSARALERGGVLNEQFF
many | 12 | TRBJ2-7 | TRBV10-2 | . | TGCGCCAGCAGTTTCCCAGGGACCGAGCAGTACTTC | CASSFPGTEQYF
many | 13 | TRBJ1-1 | TRBV7-2 | . | TGTGCCAGCAGCTTAAAGCGGGACACTGAAGCTTTCTTT | CASSLKRDTEAFF
. | 16 | TRBJ1-1 | TRBV6-6 | . | TGTGCCAGCAGTTACTCTGCTGGCAGGTCGGACACTGAAGCTTTCTTT | CASSYSAGRSDTEAFF
few | 16 | TRBJ1-4 | TRBV5-1 | TRBD1 | TGCGCCAGCAGATTCGGACAGGGGGAACCCAATGAAAAACTGTTTTTT | CASRFGQGEPNEKLFF
. | 14 | TRBJ1-5 | TRBV2 | . | TGTGCCAGCAAACTAATAGATAGCAATCAGCCCCAGCATTTT | CASKLIDSNQPQHF
few | 18 | TRBJ1-5 | TRBV2 | TRBD1 | TGTGCCAGCAGTGGTCCACCTAGTGCGGACAGGGGTCATCAGCCCCAGCATTTT | CASSGPPSADRGHQPQHF
. | 15 | TRBJ2-3 | TRBV12-5 | TRBD2 | TGTGCTAGTGGACGGACTAGCCCCTTCACAGATACGCAGTATTTT | CASGRTSPFTDTQYF
. | 14 | TRBJ1-1 | TRBV28 | TRBD1 | TGTGCCAGCAGTTGGACAGGGGTGGGCTCTGAAGCTTTCTTT | CASSWTGVGSEAFF
many | 16 | TRBJ2-7 | TRBV7-6 | TRBD2 | TGTGCCAGCAGCTTAGGGTTGGCGGGGGAGTCCTACGAGCAGTACTTC | CASSLGLAGESYEQYF
. | 15 | TRBJ1-1 | TRBV4-1 | . | TGCGCCAGCAGCCAAGAACAGGGTTTGGGCACTGAAGCTTTCTTT | CASSQEQGLGTEAFF
. | 15 | TRBJ2-1 | TRBV2 | . | TGTGCCAGCAGTGAGGGCAGGGTGTCTTACAATGAGCAGTTCTTC | CASSEGRVSYNEQFF
few | 14 | TRBJ2-7 | TRBV2 | TRBD1 | TGTGCCAGCAATGAGGGACAGAACTCCTACGAGCAGTACTTC | CASNEGQNSYEQYF
. | 16 | TRBJ2-3 | TRBV29-1 | TRBD2 | TGCAGCGTTGACCCTATACTAGCGGGGGCCACAGATACGCAGTATTTT | CSVDPILAGATDTQYF
. | 11 | TRBJ1-2 | TRBV29-1 | . | TGCAGCACCAGGGACCGAGATGGCTACACTTTC | CSTRDRDGYTF
. | 16 | TRBJ2-1 | TRBV11-1 | TRBD2 | TGTGCCAGCAGCTCCGTAGCGGGGGGGCTTTATGATGAGCAGTTCTTC | CASSSVAGGLYDEQFF
. | 16 | TRBJ2-7 | TRBV27 | . | TGTGCCAGCAGTCCTCGACAGCGACGCAGCTCCTACGAGCAGTACTTC | CASSPRQRRSSYEQYF
. | 18 | TRBJ2-2 | TRBV2 | TRBD2 | TGTGCCAGCAGTGAATATGGACTAGCGGGGGGTGCGGCCGGGGAGCTGTTTTTT | CASSEYGLAGGAAGELFF
many | 14 | TRBJ1-1 | TRBV27 | . | TGTGCCAGCACCCCCCTTGGCGGGAACACTGAAGCTTTCTTT | CASTPLGGNTEAFF
few | 14 | TRBJ1-1 | TRBV10-3 | TRBD1 | TGTGCCACCTATGGGGACAGGGGGCAGAGTGAAGCTTTCTTT | CATYGDRGQSEAFF
many | 13 | TRBJ1-2 | TRBV12-3/TRBV12-4 | . | TGTGCCAGCAGTTTTACGGGGGGCTATGGCTACACCTTC | CASSFTGGYGYTF
few | 13 | TRBJ2-2 | TRBV7-9 | . | TGTGCCAGCATCCCACCCGGATCCGGGGAGCTGTTTTTT | CASIPPGSGELFF
. | 12 | TRBJ2-7 | TRBV12-3/TRBV12-4 | . | TGTGCCAGCAGAGTACAGGGTCACGAGCAGTACTTC | CASRVQGHEQYF
. | 14 | TRBJ1-2 | TRBV12-5 | TRBD1 | TGTGCTAGTGGTTGGGGAGGGGGCAAGGATGGCTACACCTTC | CASGWGGGKDGYTF
few | 15 | TRBJ1-1 | TRBV19 | . | TGTGCCAGTAGTATAGATCCGGCCTTGAACACTGAAGCTTTCTTT | CASSIDPALNTEAFF
few | 13 | TRBJ2-1 | TRBV5-1 | . | TGCGCCAGCAGCTTCACGGGGTCTCCGGAGCAGTTCTTC | CASSFTGSPEQFF
few | 13 | TRBJ2-2 | TRBV25-1 | . | TGTGCCAGCCTTATACCGAACACCGGGGAGCTGTTTTTT | CASLIPNTGELFF
. | 13 | TRBJ2-1 | TRBV25-1 | . | TGTGCCAGCAGTAAGAATGGTCACAATGAGCAGTTCTTC | CASSKNGHNEQFF
many | 12 | TRBJ2-2 | TRBV7-6 | . | TGTGCCAGCAGCACGAACACCGGGGAGCTGTTTTTT | CASSTNTGELFF
. | 18 | TRBJ2-2 | TRBV6-6 | TRBD1 | TGTGCCAGCAGTTACCTTGGGACAGGCCCCGCGAACACCGGGGAGCTGTTTTTT | CASSYLGTGPANTGELFF